The next 12 T cell receptor beta chains were all read from a single sample in a study of shared clonotypes between healthy human individuals. Only in-frame clones appear in the TCRdb table, and some are missing; sequencing was by immunoSEQ multiplex PCR. The table shows 900,000 to 1,200,000 clones, with about four fifths occurring only once. Specimen: memory CD4+ T cells from PBMCs. Subset denoted: CD45RA-negative fraction. Receptor source: a man aged 18 to 35 in good health. Some clones in this sample may be carry-over from other donors' samples.

The chain has TRBV30 and TRBJ2-7; possible D gene TRBD2, 5 bases. V dropped 7 bases and J dropped 0 bases, with 13 bases sitting between them. The CDR3 has 13 residues. The V gene's germline CDR1 is GTSNPN and CDR2 SVGIG (reference sequence). The CDR3 loop reads CASTRDSSYEQYF. In DNA, the CDR3 is TGTGCCTCCACTAGGGATAGCTCCTACGAGCAGTACTTC.

The chain employs TRBV5-6 and TRBJ2-5, with 7 bases fitting TRBD1. CDR3 length: 13 amino acids. Germline values: CDR1 SGHDT, CDR2 YYEEEE. J lost 3 bases, V lost 4 bases, and 3 bases had no gene match. The CDR3 sequence is CASSPTGKETQYF. The CDR3 DNA is TGTGCCAGCAGCCCGACAGGGAAAGAGACCCAGTACTTC.

V is TRBV30 and J is TRBJ2-7; 8 positions match TRBD2. Germline V gene sequence: CDR1 GTSNPN, CDR2 SVGIG (reference sequence). The CDR3 totals 15 residues. V lost 3 bases and J lost 3; bases outside the gene matches: 10. CDR3 in amino acids: CAWSHGGASLYEQYF. The CDR3 nucleotides read TGTGCCTGGAGCCACGGGGGGGCTTCCCTCTACGAGCAGTACTTC.

This chain uses TRBV2 with TRBJ1-2, with TRBD1 matching over 8 bases. Germline-derived CDR1 and CDR2 are SNHLY and FYNNEI. Unmatched junction bases numbered 5, after V lost 5 bases and J lost 6 bases. The CDR3 has 13 amino acids. CDR3 DNA sequence: TGTGCCAGCAGTAGCGACAGGGGTAATGGCTACACCTTC. This sequence encodes CASSSDRGNGYTF.

CDR3 residues: CASSLSGQGSGNTIYF. CDR3 DNA: TGTGCCAGCAGTTTATCGGGACAGGGCTCTGGAAACACCATATATTTT. This chain links TRBV28 with TRBJ1-3; 9 bases agree with TRBD1. V shed 1 base, J shed 0 bases, and the junction held 1 base outside the gene matches. Germline V gene data show CDR1 as MDHEN and CDR2 as SYDVKM. This CDR3 spans 16 amino acids.

The rearrangement joins TRBV19 to TRBJ1-5; tentative D call: TRBD1 (6 bases). CDR1 is LNHDA and CDR2 is SQIVND in the germline V gene (reference sequence). Trimming removed 1 base at V and 7 bases at J, with 20 bases between. The CDR3 runs 17 residues. The CDR3 nucleotides are TGTGCCAGTAGTATAGTGGGGGCGGGGACACTTTACCAGCCCCAGCATTTT. The encoded protein is CASSIVGAGTLYQPQHF.

The V and J genes are TRBV7-3 and TRBJ1-2; D unclear. The CDR3 contains 12 residues. V lost 2 bases and J 7 bases, leaving 8 bases between the germline ends. Germline V CDR1 and CDR2: SGHTA, FQGTGA. CDR3 sequence reads: CASSLGFGGYTF. The CDR3 DNA sequence: TGTGCCAGCAGCTTAGGTTTCGGTGGCTACACCTTC. Full variable domain (rest looked up from reference TRBV7-3 and TRBJ1-2): GAGVSQTPSNKVTEKGKYVELRCDPISGHTALYWYRQSLGQGPEFLIYFQGTGAADDSGLPNDRFFAVRPEGSVSTLKIQRTERGDSAVYLCASSLGFGGYTFGSGTRLTVV.

The chain couples TRBV10-2 to TRBJ1-5; D uncertain. Germline values: CDR1 WSHSY, CDR2 SAAADI. This CDR3 region has 13 residues. V was cut by 5 bases and J by 2 bases, with 7 bases left in between. The CDR3 DNA is TGCGCCAGCAGTAACCCGGGCAATCAGCCCCAGCATTTT. This codes for CASSNPGNQPQHF.

CDR3 DNA: TGCGCCAGCAGCCCCGGACAGGGGGAGGGTGAAAAACTGTTTTTT. Residues: CASSPGQGEGEKLFF. The chain couples TRBV5-1 to TRBJ1-4, with 10 bases identical to TRBD1. From germline, CDR1 is SGHRS and CDR2 YFSETQ. The CDR3 is 15 residues long. Trimming cost V 4 bases and J 7 bases; bases outside gene matches: 7.

This clone has just one count. The rearrangement uses TRBV7-8 and TRBJ2-1; tentatively, D is TRBD2 (5 bases). Germline V gene lookup returns CDR1 SGHVS and CDR2 FQNEAQ. The CDR3 has 13 residues. V was cut by 3 bases and J by 7 bases, with 10 bases left in between. The CDR3 nucleotides read TGTGCCAGCAGCTTGGCGACGGGGAATGAGCAGTTCTTC. This translates into CASSLATGNEQFF.

The table lists this clone with a few counts. Other DNA sequences in the sample encode the same CDR3. Here the CDR3 DNA reads TGTGCCAGCAGTACCCCGGGACTCTCCTACGAGCAGTACTTC. This encodes CASSTPGLSYEQYF. This chain links TRBV28 with TRBJ2-7, with a tentative D call TRBD2 (6 bases). CDR1 MDHEN and CDR2 SYDVKM come from the germline V gene. CDR3 length: 14 residues. With 5 bases removed from V and 0 bases from J, the gap between germline ends came to 11 bases. The full variable domain, in which reference TRBV28 and TRBJ2-7 provide the parts outside the CDR3, is DVKVTQSSRYLVKRTGEKVFLECVQDMDHENMFWYRQDPGLGLRLIYFSYDVKMKEKGDIPEGYSVSREKKERFSLILESASTNQTSMYLCASSTPGLSYEQYFGPGTRLTVT.

The genes are TRBV19 and TRBJ1-4, with D unclear. The V end was cut by 3 bases, the J end by 4 bases, with 9 bases between. CDR1 and CDR2 from the germline V gene are LNHDA and SQIVND (reference sequence). CDR3 length equals 14 residues. CDR3 sequence reads: CASSMVASNEKLFF. Written as DNA, the CDR3 is TGTGCCAGTAGTATGGTCGCAAGTAATGAAAAACTGTTTTTT.